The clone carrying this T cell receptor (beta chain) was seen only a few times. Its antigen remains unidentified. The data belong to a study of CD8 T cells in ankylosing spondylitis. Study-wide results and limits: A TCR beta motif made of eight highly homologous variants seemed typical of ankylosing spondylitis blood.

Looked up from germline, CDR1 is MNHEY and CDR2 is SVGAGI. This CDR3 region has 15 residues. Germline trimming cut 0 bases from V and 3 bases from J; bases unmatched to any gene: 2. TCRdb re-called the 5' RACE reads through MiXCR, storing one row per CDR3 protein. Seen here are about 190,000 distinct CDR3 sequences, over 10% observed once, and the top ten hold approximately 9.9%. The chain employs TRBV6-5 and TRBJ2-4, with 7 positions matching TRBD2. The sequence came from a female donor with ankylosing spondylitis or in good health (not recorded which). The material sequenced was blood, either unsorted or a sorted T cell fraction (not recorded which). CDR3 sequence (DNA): TGTGCCAGCAGTTACTCGAGCGGGGTCAAAAACATTCAGTACTTC. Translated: CASSYSSGVKNIQYF.